This T cell receptor (beta chain) was captured by sequencing in a study of OX40 agonist ivuxolimab in advanced cancers. The study in broad terms: The costimulatory receptor OX40 (CD134) was targeted by ivuxolimab, a fully human IgG2 agonistic monoclonal antibody. Intravenous ivuxolimab was administered to patients every 2 weeks at six dose levels: 0.01, 0.1, 0.3, 1.5, 3 and 10 mg/kg. Among the roughly 52 dose-escalation patients, around 19 had hepatocellular carcinoma, 15 or so melanoma, 9 renal cell carcinoma and 9 head and neck cancer. The dose-escalation cohort was 80% to 90% male with a mean age of about 54 years, ranging from about 20 to 85. Prior anti-PD-1, anti-PD-L1 or anti-CTLA-4 therapy was permitted, and 40% to 50% of dose-escalation patients had received checkpoint inhibitors. Three dose-escalation patients achieved partial responses, one with hepatocellular carcinoma and two with cutaneous melanoma. Peripheral TCRbeta sequencing was intended to test whether TCR sequence diversity was altered and clonal T-cell expansion was caused by ivuxolimab. The paper covers the monotherapy dose-escalation part of the phase I ivuxolimab trial, which included N ≈ 54 patients.

This clone occurred many times. Its antigen has not been determined. Nothing much larger sits one base from this clone, and base qualities are not available. Patients with a history of autoimmune disease or receiving systemic immunosuppression were excluded from the trial. In every dose cohort, peripheral blood was drawn for TCR sequencing at baseline, cycle 4 day 1, and cycle 7 day 1. The samples were taken from a phase I, first-in-human, multicenter, open-label dose-escalation trial of ivuxolimab. Adults with locally advanced or metastatic head and neck squamous cell, hepatocellular, melanoma or renal cell carcinoma were enrolled in the trial. Before TCR sequencing, CD4+ T cells and CD8+ T cells were sorted from peripheral blood as separate populations. Genomic DNA was extracted from sorted cells for sequencing of the TCRbeta CDR3 region. The immunoSEQ Assay was used for sequencing of TCRbeta CDR3 regions. In TCRdb, the immuneACCESS table is reduced to in-frame sequences with V and J assigned. These tables do not hold every clone; where another copy was compared, an unresolved V gene accounts for under half, and the others remain unexplained. The sample table holds approximately 46,000 clones, of which approximately 71% were seen once. The top ten constitute about 2.6% of the sample.

From V the trimming removes 4 bases and from J it removes 9 bases, while the gene matches leave 12 bases of the junction unaccounted for. CDR1 and CDR2, per the germline V gene (reference sequence), are SEHNR and FQNEAQ. The CDR3 runs 17 residues from the cysteine to the phenylalanine. Of the read, only the CDR3 DNA is kept; its 51 bases are in frame from base 1. Overall study outcomes, separate from this receptor: At doses of 0.1 to 3.0 mg/kg, clonal expansion of both CD4+ and CD8+ blood T cells was observed from baseline to week 6. Low levels of normalized T-cell clonal expansion were also shown by some nonresponding patients. After ivuxolimab, expanded clones were on average more numerous among CD8+ T cells than among CD4+ T cells. Partial responders in the 0.1-3.0 mg/kg groups had among the lowest normalized peripheral clonal expansion, especially among CD8+ T cells. The antigen specificity of the peripheral T cells that underwent clonal expansion was not determined.

The source of this sequence is an adult with an advanced solid tumor such as melanoma, head and neck, liver or kidney cancer. The chain is encoded by TRBV7-9 joined to TRBJ1-6; the junction holds 10 bases that match TRBD1. The source was CD4+ or CD8+ T cells sorted from blood, collected in a trial of the OX40 agonist ivuxolimab. The bases read TGTGCCAGCAGCTCGGCGGGGGGCGGGACAGGGGTTTCACCCCTCCACTTT. Its translation is CASSSAGGGTGVSPLHF.